A single sample is the source of the 17 T cell receptor beta chains below, sequenced in a study of neoadjuvant anti-PD-1 for oral cavity cancer. Sequenced by immunoSEQ multiplex PCR; TCRdb stores in-frame clones only, minus some. The sample lists under 8,500 clones, around 48% occurring once. The sample was tumor tissue, taken before nivolumab (anti-PD-1) treatment. These receptors all come from a person between 40 and 80 years old with oral cavity squamous cell carcinoma.

This clone was picked up a small number of times. The V and J genes are TRBV11-2 and TRBJ1-4; D remains unclear. Germline lookup yields CDR1 SGHAT and CDR2 FQNNGV. V was clipped by 4 bases and J by 8 bases, with 17 bases between them. This CDR3 contains 15 residues. Written as DNA, the CDR3 is TGTGCCAGCAGCTCCGGGCCTTACCCCGGGGAAAAACTGTTTTTT. This sequence encodes CASSSGPYPGEKLFF.

CDR3 in amino acids: CASSPHFGLAGGQSSYNEQFF. The CDR3 DNA sequence: TGTGCCAGCAGCCCTCACTTCGGACTAGCGGGAGGACAGAGCTCCTACAATGAGCAGTTCTTC. The V gene is TRBV14, the J gene TRBJ2-1; TRBD2 matches 14 bases. Germline CDR1 is SGHDN and CDR2 is FVKESK. V dropped 4 bases and J dropped 0; count of bases not matched to a gene: 14. This CDR3 has 21 amino acids.

The chain uses TRBV9 and TRBJ2-3; a weak D match, TRBD1 (5 bases). V lost 0 bases and J lost 4, with 12 bases in between. In germline, CDR1 is SGDLS, CDR2 YYNGEE. This CDR3 has 15 amino acids. Here the CDR3 reads CASSVEAGSADTQYF. The CDR3, as DNA: TGTGCCAGCAGCGTAGAGGCAGGGTCGGCAGATACGCAGTATTTT.

This clone was detected only a few times. This chain links TRBV11-1 with TRBJ2-3; D unresolved. Per the germline V gene, CDR1 is SGHAT and CDR2 is FQDESV (reference sequence). The CDR3 sequence is 12 residues long. V lost 1 base, J lost 1 base, and 0 bases lay in between. The CDR3 nucleotides are TGTGCCAGCAGCTTAGGCACAGATACGCAGTATTTT. Its protein product is CASSLGTDTQYF.

The rearrangement links TRBV5-5 to TRBJ2-1, with 10 bases fitting TRBD2. J gave up 3 bases and V 3 bases, and 9 bases lay outside the gene matches. There are 17 residues in the CDR3. The germline gives CDR1 SGHKS, CDR2 YYEKEE (reference sequence). The CDR3 nucleotides read TGTGCCAGCAGCTCCACCCCCGGGACTAGCGACTACAATGAGCAGTTCTTC. Translating gives CASSSTPGTSDYNEQFF.

The chain recombines TRBV2 with TRBJ2-3; 14 bases fit TRBD2. The CDR3 covers 16 residues. Germline values: CDR1 SNHLY, CDR2 FYNNEI. Unmatched junction bases numbered 5, after V lost 4 bases and J lost 5 bases. The CDR3 region is CASSATSGRAGDTQYF. Written as DNA, the CDR3 is TGTGCCAGCAGTGCGACTAGCGGGAGGGCCGGAGATACGCAGTATTTT.

The chain carries TRBV28 and TRBJ1-5; D gene unclear. This CDR3 is built from 15 residues. Per germline, CDR1 MDHEN and CDR2 SYDVKM. V lost 3 bases, J lost 4 bases, and 13 bases lay in between. CDR3 sequence: CASSFVRQLNQPQHF. CDR3 sequence (DNA): TGTGCCAGCAGTTTTGTGAGGCAGCTGAATCAGCCCCAGCATTTT.

This clone was counted a few times. The chain recombines TRBV7-9 with TRBJ2-2, with D perhaps matching TRBD1 or TRBD2 (5 bases each). Trimming removed 2 bases from V and 3 bases from J, with 7 bases in between. The CDR3 spans 14 residues. From germline, CDR1 is SEHNR and CDR2 FQNEAQ (reference sequence). This CDR3 is CASSLMGDTGELFF. The DNA of the CDR3 is TGTGCCAGCAGCTTAATGGGGGACACCGGGGAGCTGTTTTTT.

The J gene is TRBJ2-1, the V gene TRBV5-1, with D possibly being TRBD2 (5 bases). Trimming took 1 base from V and 9 from J, leaving 14 bases between them. CDR1 is SGHRS, CDR2 YFSETQ, per germline. The CDR3 covers 14 residues. CDR3 nucleotides: TGCGCCAGCAGCTTGAGGCCTTTTGAGGGTGAGCAGTTCTTC. Amino acid sequence: CASSLRPFEGEQFF.

The V call is TRBV6-5, the J call TRBJ2-3; D call uncertain. V shed 3 bases and J shed 0 bases, with 7 bases lying between them. CDR1 is MNHEY and CDR2 is SVGAGI in the germline V gene. This CDR3 comprises 14 residues. CDR3 nucleotide sequence: TGTGCCAGCAGTTATAACCCAAGCACAGATACGCAGTATTTT. Its protein is CASSYNPSTDTQYF.

The chain links TRBV9 to TRBJ2-6, with TRBD1 matching 10 bases. CDR1 is SGDLS, CDR2 YYNGEE, per germline. V shed 2 bases and J 3 bases; nucleotides not matched to a gene: 8. The CDR3 contains 18 residues. The CDR3 DNA reads as TGTGCCAGCAGCGTCCGGGACAGGGGTTTCGGTGGGGCCAACGTCCTGACTTTC. Protein sequence: CASSVRDRGFGGANVLTF. The full variable domain, rest sourced from reference TRBV9 and TRBJ2-6, is DSGVTQTPKHLITATGQRVTLRCSPRSGDLSVYWYQQSLDQGLQFLIQYYNGEERAKGNILERFSAQQFPDLHSELNLSSLELGDSALYFCASSVRDRGFGGANVLTFGAGSRLTVL.

The chain couples TRBV7-9 to TRBJ1-3, with D possibly matching TRBD1 (6 bases). V was shortened by 0 bases and J by 0 bases, with 12 bases between the two germline ends. Germline V gene data show CDR1 as SEHNR and CDR2 as FQNEAQ (reference sequence). This CDR3 contains 17 residues. The CDR3 DNA sequence: TGTGCCAGCAGCTTAGCTTTGGGGGCCCCCTCTGGAAACACCATATATTTT. Its protein is CASSLALGAPSGNTIYF.

This chain joins TRBV18 and TRBJ2-7, with TRBD1 matching 7 bases. With V trimmed by 3 bases and J by 6 bases, 8 bases remained unmatched. The length of the CDR3 is 14 residues. Germline-derived CDR1 and CDR2 are KGHSH and LQKENI. The CDR3 DNA sequence: TGTGCCAGCTCACCGACAGGGTCCGACGGCGAGCAGTACTTC. The encoded protein is CASSPTGSDGEQYF.

The table lists this clone with a few counts. The J gene is TRBJ1-1, the V gene TRBV6-5; TRBD1 matches at 7 bases. The CDR3 sequence is 15 residues long. Germline V gives CDR1 MNHEY, CDR2 SVGAGI. Trimming at V came to 5 bases and at J to 1 base, leaving 7 bases not matched to a gene. CDR3 loop: CASSLTGEGNTEAFF. CDR3 nucleotides: TGTGCCAGCAGTCTTACAGGGGAAGGGAACACTGAAGCTTTCTTT.

The chain employs TRBV20-1 and TRBJ2-5; unclear D gene. The germline CDR1 and CDR2 sequences are DFQATT and SNEGSKA (reference sequence). This CDR3 has 9 amino acids. V dropped 5 bases and J dropped 11 bases, with 9 bases sitting between them. The DNA of the CDR3 is TGCAGTGCTTCCATTAAGCAGTACTTC. This gives the protein CSASIKQYF.

The V gene is TRBV29-1, the J gene TRBJ2-1; 9 positions agree with TRBD2. The CDR3 is made up of 14 amino acids. The J segment lost 6 bases and the V segment lost 5 bases, leaving 8 bases of the junction unmatched. Germline CDR1 reads SQVTM; CDR2 reads ANQGSEA. CDR3 nucleotides: TGCAGCGTTAGTAGCGGGGGCCCTACCAATGAGCAGTTCTTC. Protein product: CSVSSGGPTNEQFF.

This clone was observed a handful of times. This chain links TRBV19 with TRBJ2-3; TRBD1 is a possible D gene (5 bases). The CDR3 contains 14 residues. The V gene lost 8 bases and the J gene lost 0 bases, with 12 bases spanning the gap. CDR1 LNHDA and CDR2 SQIVND come from the germline V gene (reference sequence). This CDR3 is CASSIRQSTDTQYF. For the CDR3, the DNA is TGTGCCAGTTCGATCCGACAGAGCACAGATACGCAGTATTTT.